The 15 T cell receptor beta chains listed next were all sequenced from one sample in a study of blood T cell repertoires in COVID-19. Produced via immunoSEQ multiplex PCR; TCRdb's table is partial and in-frame only. The table shows 200,000 to 300,000 clones, with roughly 86% occurring only once. Sequenced: PBMCs or T cells enriched from blood (not recorded which). The receptor set was obtained from a woman in her forties or fifties who had recovered from COVID-19.

This clone came up a few times. The chain recombines TRBV25-1 with TRBJ1-2; the D is unclear. The CDR3 is made up of 13 amino acids. The V and J ends lost 10 bases and 2 bases respectively, with 14 bases between them. Germline CDR1 is MGHDK and CDR2 is SYGVNS. CDR3 coding DNA: TGTGCCACCGGGAGTGACGTCAACTATGGCTACACCTTC. Translating it yields CATGSDVNYGYTF.

The chain combines TRBV5-1 with TRBJ1-1, with TRBD1 matching 7 bases. Looked up from germline, CDR1 is SGHRS and CDR2 is YFSETQ. With 4 bases clipped from V and 2 bases from J, the junction kept 14 bases outside the gene matches. CDR3 length equals 17 residues. CDR3 sequence: CASSPWAGTDGNTEAFF. CDR3 nucleotide sequence: TGCGCCAGCAGCCCATGGGCCGGGACAGACGGTAACACTGAAGCTTTCTTT.

J is TRBJ2-7 and V is TRBV5-8; 7 positions match TRBD1. From germline, CDR1 is SGHTS and CDR2 YDEGEE. There are 14 residues in the CDR3. V gave up 1 base and J gave up 2 bases; unmatched junction bases: 3. In DNA form, the CDR3 reads TGTGCCAGCAGCTTGTGGACAGGAGCCTACGAGCAGTACTTC. Amino acid sequence: CASSLWTGAYEQYF.

This chain links TRBV5-1 with TRBJ2-1, with D unclear. Germline CDR1 is SGHRS and CDR2 is YFSETQ. The CDR3 consists of 14 residues. Trimming shortened V by 1 base and J by 3 bases, and 8 bases separated the two germline ends. Here the CDR3 reads CASSLSQHYNEQFF. The DNA for the CDR3 is TGCGCCAGCAGCTTGTCGCAACACTACAATGAGCAGTTCTTC.

The V and J genes are TRBV23-1 and TRBJ1-2; possibly TRBD1 for D (6 bases). TRBV23-1 is reported as an ORF; its role is uncertain. Between the trimmed V and J ends, which lost 6 bases and 7 bases, there was a span of 24 bases. The CDR3 sequence is 16 residues long. CDR3 sequence: CASREIRETGSCGYTF. CDR3 sequence (DNA): TGCGCCAGCAGGGAAATTCGAGAAACAGGGTCCTGTGGCTACACCTTC.

J is TRBJ2-5 and V is TRBV5-6; D gene uncertain. The V end lost 0 bases, the J end lost 5 bases, and 11 bases lay between the germline ends. Per the germline V gene, CDR1 is SGHDT and CDR2 is YYEEEE. This CDR3 has 14 residues. This CDR3 reads CASSLVDRAETQYF. Written as DNA, the CDR3 is TGTGCCAGCAGCTTGGTCGATCGTGCGGAGACCCAGTACTTC.

The CDR3 DNA reads TGTGCCAGCAGTTTGGACTGGTCCTACGAGCAGTACTTC. Protein sequence: CASSLDWSYEQYF. The rearrangement uses TRBV27 and TRBJ2-7, with D maybe TRBD2 (5 bases). Germline-derived CDR1 and CDR2 are MNHEY and SMNVEV (reference sequence). V dropped 3 bases and J dropped 1 base, with 7 bases sitting between them. CDR3 length equals 13 residues.

This clone showed up just once. This chain connects TRBV27 to TRBJ1-1; D perhaps matches TRBD1 (6 bases). Germline CDR1 MNHEY, CDR2 SMNVEV (reference sequence). V lost 5 bases and J 6 bases, leaving 13 bases between the germline ends. There are 13 residues in the CDR3. This CDR3 is CASSRIRGSEAFF. In DNA, the CDR3 is TGTGCCAGCAGTCGGATCAGGGGCTCTGAAGCTTTCTTT.

The gene calls are TRBV4-3 and TRBJ1-2; possible D gene TRBD1, 5 bases. Per the germline V gene, CDR1 is LGHNA and CDR2 is YSLEER. The CDR3 spans 16 residues. V lost 1 base and J 6 bases, leaving 18 bases between the germline ends. CDR3 nucleotide sequence: TGCGCCAGCAGCCAAGGTGTACACGACAGAGTCCATGGCTACACCTTC. Its translation is CASSQGVHDRVHGYTF.

The chain links TRBV6-2 or TRBV6-3 to TRBJ2-3; D is ambiguous. Germline loops: CDR1 MNHEY, CDR2 SVGEGT. The CDR3 runs to 14 residues. Trimming stripped 4 bases from V and 2 bases from J, with 10 bases between. The CDR3 nucleotides read TGTGCCAGCAGTTTCCGATACATCACAGATACGCAGTATTTT. Its translation is CASSFRYITDTQYF.

The chain recombines TRBV23-1 with TRBJ2-5, with D perhaps matching TRBD1 (5 bases). TRBV23-1 is reported as an ORF; its role is uncertain. CDR3 size: 14 residues. Trimming stripped 0 bases from V and 2 bases from J, with 7 bases between. The CDR3 DNA reads as TGCGCCAGCAGTCAATCGCGACAGCAAGAGACCCAGTACTTC. Amino acid sequence: CASSQSRQQETQYF.

This clone was observed a single time. The J gene is TRBJ2-7, the V gene TRBV12-3 or TRBV12-4; tentative D call: TRBD1 (5 bases). V lost 5 bases to trimming and J lost 4 bases, with 9 bases between them. The CDR3 has 12 amino acids. The CDR3 loop reads CASSKQVYEQYF. CDR3 DNA: TGTGCCAGCAGTAAACAGGTTTACGAGCAGTACTTC.

The rearrangement links TRBV12-3 or TRBV12-4 to TRBJ2-7, with 7 bases that match TRBD1. V shed 6 bases, J shed 3 bases, and the junction held 5 bases outside the gene matches. The CDR3 contains 13 residues. The CDR3 is CASRLTGNYEQYF. CDR3 nucleotide sequence: TGTGCCAGCAGGCTGACAGGGAACTACGAGCAGTACTTC.

V and J are TRBV7-9 and TRBJ1-1; 7 bases align to TRBD1. Germline-derived CDR1 and CDR2 are SEHNR and FQNEAQ (reference sequence). This CDR3 region has 15 residues. The V and J ends lost 2 bases and 3 bases, in that order; junction bases with no gene match: 6. CDR3 region: CASSLRTGGYTEAFF. DNA for the CDR3: TGTGCCAGCAGCTTAAGGACAGGCGGTTACACTGAAGCTTTCTTT.

For this clone: Mismatch with germline at one junction end may stem from a read error. The chain has TRBV7-7 and TRBJ2-5, with a tentative D call TRBD1 (6 bases). Germline V gives CDR1 SSHAT, CDR2 FNYEAQ (reference sequence). The CDR3 loop spans 15 amino acids. The CDR3 DNA reads as TGTGCTAGCAAACACAGGGATATGGTAAAAGAGACCCAGTACTTC. Protein product: CASKHRDMVKETQYF.